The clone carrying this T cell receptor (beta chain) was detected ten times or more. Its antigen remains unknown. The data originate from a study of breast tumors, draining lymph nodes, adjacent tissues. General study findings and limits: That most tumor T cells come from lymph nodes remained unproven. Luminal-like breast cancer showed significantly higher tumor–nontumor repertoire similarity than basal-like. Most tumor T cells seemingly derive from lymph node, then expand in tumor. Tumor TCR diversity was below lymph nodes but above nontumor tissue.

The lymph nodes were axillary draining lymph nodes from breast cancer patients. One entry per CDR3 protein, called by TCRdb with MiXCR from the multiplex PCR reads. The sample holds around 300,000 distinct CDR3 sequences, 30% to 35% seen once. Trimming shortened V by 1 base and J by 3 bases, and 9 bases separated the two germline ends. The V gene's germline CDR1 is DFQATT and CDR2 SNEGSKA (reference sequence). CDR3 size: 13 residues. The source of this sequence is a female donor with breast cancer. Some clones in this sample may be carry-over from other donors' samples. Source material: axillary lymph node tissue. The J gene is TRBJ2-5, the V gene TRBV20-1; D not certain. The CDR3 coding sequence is TGCAGTGCTAGAGGTTGGACGGAAGAGACCCAGTACTTC. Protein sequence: CSARGWTEETQYF.